These 21 T cell receptor beta chains share one sample of origin, sequenced in a study of monozygotic twins with inflammatory bowel disease (dated by TCRdb to 2018 to 2020). The method behind the library was 5' RACE. The sequencing machine was an Illumina HiSeq 2500. Reads reprocessed by TCRdb are summarized as one entry per CDR3 protein sequence, and DNA is absent. The sample table holds some 160,000 distinct CDR3 sequences. Of the sample, approximately 7% falls within the top ten clones. The source material was blood. All receptors derive from a human donor with ulcerative colitis or Crohn's disease, or a healthy co-twin of an affected twin (not recorded which).

The chain joins TRBV10-3 to TRBJ2-2; TCRdb indicates TRBD1, and absent DNA this call remains unverified. Germline CDR1 is ENHRY and CDR2 is SYGVKD. The CDR3 covers 14 residues. CDR3 residues: CAIPRGTNTGELFF.

J is TRBJ2-5 and V is TRBV21-1; the TRBD1 assignment by TCRdb is unverifiable without DNA. TRBV21-1 is a known pseudogene. The CDR3 consists of 14 residues. The CDR3 is CASSNVGPQETQYF.

This chain joins TRBV5-1 and TRBJ2-1; the D call from TCRdb, TRBD1, cannot be confirmed without DNA. Germline assignment: CDR1 SGHRS and CDR2 YFSETQ. There are 15 residues in the CDR3. The CDR3 sequence is CASSSGQGSYNEQFF. Full variable domain (rest looked up from reference TRBV5-1 and TRBJ2-1): KAGVTQTPRYLIKTRGQQVTLSCSPISGHRSVSWYQQTPGQGLQFLFEYFSETQRNKGNFPGRFSGRQFSNSRSEMNVSTLELGDSALYLCASSSGQGSYNEQFFGPGTRLTVL.

The chain joins TRBV15 to TRBJ2-5; TCRdb gives TRBD1 as the D gene, but with no DNA this cannot be confirmed. The germline V gene has CDR1 LNHNV and CDR2 YYDKDF (reference sequence). The CDR3 totals 15 residues. The CDR3 sequence is CATSRVGTGGETQYF.

The genes are TRBV11-2 and TRBJ2-3; TCRdb gives TRBD2 as the D gene, but with no DNA this cannot be confirmed. This CDR3 is built from 16 residues. CDR1 and CDR2 from the germline V gene are SGHAT and FQNNGV. This CDR3 reads CASSHSPDFTTDTQYF.

The rearrangement uses TRBV20-1 and TRBJ2-7; TCRdb selects TRBD2, and the lack of DNA leaves this call unchecked. This CDR3 region has 15 residues. Germline CDR1 reads DFQATT; CDR2 reads SNEGSKA (reference sequence). CDR3: CSARVTSGSSYEQYF.

The chain couples TRBV5-4 to TRBJ2-3. Per germline, CDR1 SGHNT and CDR2 YYREEE (reference sequence). The length of the CDR3 is 14 residues. CDR3 sequence: CASSSTVMGDTQYF.

The genes are TRBV5-4 and TRBJ1-1; checking the TCRdb D call of TRBD1 is not possible without DNA. Germline values: CDR1 SGHNT, CDR2 YYREEE (reference sequence). CDR3 length: 16 residues. The CDR3 spells CASSPPRRGPNTEAFF.

The chain joins TRBV12-3 or TRBV12-4 to TRBJ1-4; TCRdb's D gene call, TRBD1, goes unchecked for lack of DNA. The CDR3 consists of 15 residues. CDR3 loop: CASSISTGASVQLFF.

V is TRBV10-1 and J is TRBJ2-7; absent DNA, TCRdb's TRBD2 call cannot be checked. This CDR3 has 12 amino acids. Germline values: CDR1 WNHNN, CDR2 SYGVQD (reference sequence). CDR3 in amino acids: CASILGRAEQYF.

The chain employs TRBV5-6 and TRBJ2-6; no DNA is available, so the TRBD1 call from TCRdb remains unchecked. CDR3 size: 17 residues. Germline V lookup: CDR1 SGHDT, CDR2 YYEEEE. The CDR3 here is CASRRQGPRSGANVLTF.

The rearrangement joins TRBV5-1 to TRBJ2-7; TCRdb names TRBD2, which stays unverified in the absence of DNA. The CDR3 runs to 13 residues. In germline, CDR1 is SGHRS, CDR2 YFSETQ. CDR3 amino acids: CASSDYGGGEQYF. The variable domain in full, completed from reference TRBV5-1 and TRBJ2-7, reads KAGVTQTPRYLIKTRGQQVTLSCSPISGHRSVSWYQQTPGQGLQFLFEYFSETQRNKGNFPGRFSGRQFSNSRSEMNVSTLELGDSALYLCASSDYGGGEQYFGPGTRLTVT.

The chain is built from TRBV4-3 and TRBJ2-7; TCRdb selects TRBD1, and the lack of DNA leaves this call unchecked. The V gene's germline CDR1 is LGHNA and CDR2 YSLEER. The CDR3 consists of 15 residues. The chain's CDR3 is CASSQSGGLLHGQYF.

The rearrangement uses TRBV24-1 and TRBJ1-5. CDR1 and CDR2 (germline): KGHDR, SFDVKD. The CDR3 extends over 13 amino acids. CDR3 in amino acids: CATSGDSNQPQHF.

J is TRBJ2-6 and V is TRBV5-4. Germline lookup yields CDR1 SGHNT and CDR2 YYREEE (reference sequence). The CDR3 is 16 amino acids. This CDR3 reads CASSYGLISGANVLTF.

This chain connects TRBV5-1 to TRBJ2-5; TCRdb lists TRBD2, though no DNA is available to test this call. Germline values: CDR1 SGHRS, CDR2 YFSETQ. CDR3 length equals 18 residues. The CDR3 sequence: CASSHGQNRASGMETQYF.

The chain recombines TRBV5-1 with TRBJ2-3; TCRdb indicates TRBD1, and absent DNA this call remains unverified. The CDR3 contains 15 residues. Germline loops: CDR1 SGHRS, CDR2 YFSETQ. CDR3 in amino acids: CASSLGGQVTDTQYF.

CDR3 amino acids: CATSSSRFYGYTF. The chain uses TRBV24-1 and TRBJ1-2. This CDR3 has 13 amino acids. The germline CDR1 and CDR2 sequences are KGHDR and SFDVKD.

The chain links TRBV25-1 to TRBJ2-7. The V gene's germline CDR1 is MGHDK and CDR2 SYGVNS. This CDR3 comprises 12 residues. CDR3 in amino acids: CASSEGGHEQYF.

The V and J genes are TRBV10-3 and TRBJ2-3; the D call from TCRdb, TRBD1, cannot be confirmed without DNA. This CDR3 is built from 17 residues. Germline lookup yields CDR1 ENHRY and CDR2 SYGVKD. CDR3 amino acids: CAISESPRRGAKDTQYF.

The chain links TRBV12-3 or TRBV12-4 to TRBJ2-7; TCRdb proposes TRBD1, but this gene call is untestable without DNA. The CDR3 covers 14 residues. The CDR3 sequence is CASRDTGARDEQYF.